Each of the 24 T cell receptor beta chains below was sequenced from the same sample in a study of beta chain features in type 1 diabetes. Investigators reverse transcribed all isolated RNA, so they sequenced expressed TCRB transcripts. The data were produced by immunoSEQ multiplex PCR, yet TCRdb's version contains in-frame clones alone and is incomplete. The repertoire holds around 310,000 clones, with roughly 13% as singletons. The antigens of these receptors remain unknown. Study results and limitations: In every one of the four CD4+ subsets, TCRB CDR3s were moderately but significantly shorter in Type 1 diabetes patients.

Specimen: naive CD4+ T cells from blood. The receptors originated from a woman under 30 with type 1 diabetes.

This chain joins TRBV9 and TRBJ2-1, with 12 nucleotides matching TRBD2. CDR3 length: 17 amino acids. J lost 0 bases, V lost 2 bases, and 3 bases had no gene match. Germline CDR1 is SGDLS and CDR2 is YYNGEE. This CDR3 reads CASSVLAGGSSYNEQFF. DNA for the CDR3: TGTGCCAGCAGCGTTCTAGCGGGAGGGAGCTCCTACAATGAGCAGTTCTTC. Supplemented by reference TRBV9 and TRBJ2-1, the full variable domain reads DSGVTQTPKHLITATGQRVTLRCSPRSGDLSVYWYQQSLDQGLQFLIQYYNGEERAKGNILERFSAQQFPDLHSELNLSSLELGDSALYFCASSVLAGGSSYNEQFFGPGTRLTVL.

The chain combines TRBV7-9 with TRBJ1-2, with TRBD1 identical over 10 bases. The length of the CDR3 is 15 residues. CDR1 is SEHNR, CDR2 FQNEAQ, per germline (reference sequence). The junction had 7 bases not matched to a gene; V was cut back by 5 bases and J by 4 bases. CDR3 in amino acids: CASSPGQGISYGYTF. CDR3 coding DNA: TGTGCCAGCAGCCCGGGACAGGGGATCAGCTATGGCTACACCTTC.

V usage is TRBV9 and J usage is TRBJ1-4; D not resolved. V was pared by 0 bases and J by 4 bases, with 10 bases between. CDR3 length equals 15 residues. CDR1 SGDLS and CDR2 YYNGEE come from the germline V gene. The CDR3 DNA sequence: TGTGCCAGCAGCGTAGACAGCAAGATTAATGAAAAACTGTTTTTT. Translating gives CASSVDSKINEKLFF.

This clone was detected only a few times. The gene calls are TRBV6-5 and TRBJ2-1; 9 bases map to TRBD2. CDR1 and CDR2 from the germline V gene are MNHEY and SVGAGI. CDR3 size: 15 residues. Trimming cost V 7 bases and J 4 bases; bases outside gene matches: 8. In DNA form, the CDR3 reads TGTGCCAGCAATGACATGACTAGCGGATACAATGAGCAGTTCTTC. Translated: CASNDMTSGYNEQFF.

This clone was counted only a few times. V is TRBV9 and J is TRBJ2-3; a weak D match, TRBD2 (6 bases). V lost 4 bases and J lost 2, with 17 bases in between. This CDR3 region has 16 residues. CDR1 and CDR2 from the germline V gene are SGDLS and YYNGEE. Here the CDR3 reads CASSPSRAGVTDTQYF. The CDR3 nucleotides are TGTGCCAGCAGCCCCTCAAGAGCGGGCGTCACAGATACGCAGTATTTT.

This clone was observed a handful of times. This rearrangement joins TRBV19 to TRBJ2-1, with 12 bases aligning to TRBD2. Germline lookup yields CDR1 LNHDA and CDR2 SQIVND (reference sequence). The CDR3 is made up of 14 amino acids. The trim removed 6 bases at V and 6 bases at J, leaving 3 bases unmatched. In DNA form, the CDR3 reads TGTGCCAGTAGGATACTAGCGGGAGGCAATGAGCAGTTCTTC. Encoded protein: CASRILAGGNEQFF. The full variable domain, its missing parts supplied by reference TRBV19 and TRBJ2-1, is DGGITQSPKYLFRKEGQNVTLSCEQNLNHDAMYWYRQDPGQGLRLIYYSQIVNDFQKGDIAEGYSVSREKKESFPLTVTSAQKNPTAFYLCASRILAGGNEQFFGPGTRLTVL.

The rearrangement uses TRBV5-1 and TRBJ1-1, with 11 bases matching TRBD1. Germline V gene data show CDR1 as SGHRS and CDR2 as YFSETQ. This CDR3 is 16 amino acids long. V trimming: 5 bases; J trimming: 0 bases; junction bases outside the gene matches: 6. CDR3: CASRGQGGFMNTEAFF. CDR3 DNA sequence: TGCGCCAGCAGGGGACAGGGGGGGTTCATGAACACTGAAGCTTTCTTT. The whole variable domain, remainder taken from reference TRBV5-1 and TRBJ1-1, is KAGVTQTPRYLIKTRGQQVTLSCSPISGHRSVSWYQQTPGQGLQFLFEYFSETQRNKGNFPGRFSGRQFSNSRSEMNVSTLELGDSALYLCASRGQGGFMNTEAFFGQGTRLTVV.

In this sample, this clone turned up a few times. CDR3 sequence (DNA): TGTGCCACCAGCTTGGAGAGCCCTGGGGCCAACGTCCTGACTTTC. Protein product: CATSLESPGANVLTF. The V call is TRBV15, the J call TRBJ2-6; no clear D gene. The ends were cut back, 5 bases at V and 2 bases at J, with 10 bases in the middle. Germline lookup yields CDR1 LNHNV and CDR2 YYDKDF (reference sequence). The CDR3 is 15 residues long.

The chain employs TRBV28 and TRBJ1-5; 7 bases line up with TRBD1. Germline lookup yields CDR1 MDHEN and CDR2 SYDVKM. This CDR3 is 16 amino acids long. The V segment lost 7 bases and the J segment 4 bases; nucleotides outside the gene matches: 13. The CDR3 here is CASNPQAGTANQPQHF. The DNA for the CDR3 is TGTGCCAGCAACCCTCAAGCCGGGACAGCTAATCAGCCCCAGCATTTT.

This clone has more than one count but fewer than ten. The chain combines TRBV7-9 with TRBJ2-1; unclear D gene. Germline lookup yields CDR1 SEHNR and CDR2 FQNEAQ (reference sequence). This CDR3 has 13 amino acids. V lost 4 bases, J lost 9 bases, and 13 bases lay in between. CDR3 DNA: TGTGCCAGCAGCTCTCTTAATTACGGTGAGCAGTTCTTC. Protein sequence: CASSSLNYGEQFF.

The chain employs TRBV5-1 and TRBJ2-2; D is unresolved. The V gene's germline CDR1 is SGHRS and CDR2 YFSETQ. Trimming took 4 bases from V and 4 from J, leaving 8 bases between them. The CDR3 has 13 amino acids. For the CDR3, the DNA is TGCGCCAGCAGCATAGAGTTCACCGGGGAGCTGTTTTTT. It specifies CASSIEFTGELFF.

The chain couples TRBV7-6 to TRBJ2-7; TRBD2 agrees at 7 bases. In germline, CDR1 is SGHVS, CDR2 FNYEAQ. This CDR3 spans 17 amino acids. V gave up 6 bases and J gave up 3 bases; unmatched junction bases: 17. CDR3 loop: CASSSLTSVWEGYEQYV. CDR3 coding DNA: TGTGCCAGCAGTTCTTTAACGTCGGTTTGGGAGGGCTACGAGCAGTACGTC.

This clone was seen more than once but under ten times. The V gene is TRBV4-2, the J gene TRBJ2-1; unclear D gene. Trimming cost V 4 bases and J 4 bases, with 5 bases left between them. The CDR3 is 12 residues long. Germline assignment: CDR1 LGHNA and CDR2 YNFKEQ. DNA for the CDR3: TGTGCCAGCAGCCGTTCGTACAATGAGCAGTTCTTC. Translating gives CASSRSYNEQFF.

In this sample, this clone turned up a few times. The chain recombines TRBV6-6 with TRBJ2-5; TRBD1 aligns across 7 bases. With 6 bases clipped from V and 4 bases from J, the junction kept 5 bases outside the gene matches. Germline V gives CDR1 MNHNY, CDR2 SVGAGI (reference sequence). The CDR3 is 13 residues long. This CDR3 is CASRDRAGETQYF. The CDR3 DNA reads TGTGCCAGCAGAGACAGGGCTGGAGAGACCCAGTACTTC.

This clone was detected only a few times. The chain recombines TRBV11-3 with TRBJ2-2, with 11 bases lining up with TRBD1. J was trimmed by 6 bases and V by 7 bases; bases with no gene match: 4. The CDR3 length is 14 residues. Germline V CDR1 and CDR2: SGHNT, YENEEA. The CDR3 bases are TGTGCCAGCACCGGGACAGGGGGATCCGGGGAGCTGTTTTTT. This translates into CASTGTGGSGELFF.

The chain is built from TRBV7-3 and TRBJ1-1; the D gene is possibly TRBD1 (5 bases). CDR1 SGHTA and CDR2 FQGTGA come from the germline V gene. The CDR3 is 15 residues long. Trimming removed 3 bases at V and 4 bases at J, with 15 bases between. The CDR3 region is CASSLGWGPGTEAFF. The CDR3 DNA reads TGTGCCAGCAGCTTGGGGTGGGGCCCGGGCACTGAAGCTTTCTTT.

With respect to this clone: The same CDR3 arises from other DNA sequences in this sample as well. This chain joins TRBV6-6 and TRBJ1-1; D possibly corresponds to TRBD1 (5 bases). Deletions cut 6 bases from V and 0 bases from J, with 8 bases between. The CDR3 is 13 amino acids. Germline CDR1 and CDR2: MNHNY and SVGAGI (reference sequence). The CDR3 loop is CASSQTVNTEAFF. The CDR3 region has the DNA TGTGCCAGCAGCCAGACAGTGAACACTGAAGCTTTCTTT.

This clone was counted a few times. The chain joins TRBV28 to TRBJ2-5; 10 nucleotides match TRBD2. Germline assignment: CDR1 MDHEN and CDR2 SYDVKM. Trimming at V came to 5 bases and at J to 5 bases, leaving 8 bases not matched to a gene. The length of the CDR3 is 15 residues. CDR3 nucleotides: TGTGCCAGCAGTCCACCCGGGACTAGCGTTGAGACCCAGTACTTC. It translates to CASSPPGTSVETQYF.

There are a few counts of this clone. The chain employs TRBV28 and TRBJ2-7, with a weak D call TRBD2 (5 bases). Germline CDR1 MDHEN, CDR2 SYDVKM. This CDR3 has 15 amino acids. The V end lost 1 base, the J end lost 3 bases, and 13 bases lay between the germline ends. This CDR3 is CASSLSRAGNYEQYF. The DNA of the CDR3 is TGTGCCAGCAGTTTATCCCGGGCCGGGAACTACGAGCAGTACTTC.

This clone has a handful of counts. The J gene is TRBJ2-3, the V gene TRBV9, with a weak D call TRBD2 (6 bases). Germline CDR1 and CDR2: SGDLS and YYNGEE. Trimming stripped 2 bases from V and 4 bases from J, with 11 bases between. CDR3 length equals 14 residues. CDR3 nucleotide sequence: TGTGCCAGCAGCGTCGGGGGAGTGGCAGATACGCAGTATTTT. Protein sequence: CASSVGGVADTQYF.

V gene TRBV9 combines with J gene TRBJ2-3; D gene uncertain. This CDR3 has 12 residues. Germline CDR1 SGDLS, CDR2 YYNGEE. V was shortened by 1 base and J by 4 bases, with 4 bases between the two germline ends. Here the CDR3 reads CASSVQSDTQYF. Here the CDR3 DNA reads TGTGCCAGCAGCGTACAGTCAGATACGCAGTATTTT.

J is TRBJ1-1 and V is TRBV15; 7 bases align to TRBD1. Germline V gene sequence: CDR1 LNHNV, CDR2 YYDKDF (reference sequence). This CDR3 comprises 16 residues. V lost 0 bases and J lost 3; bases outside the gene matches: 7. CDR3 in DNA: TGTGCCACCAGCAGAGATAAAGGAGGGGGCGACACTGAAGCTTTCTTT. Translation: CATSRDKGGGDTEAFF.

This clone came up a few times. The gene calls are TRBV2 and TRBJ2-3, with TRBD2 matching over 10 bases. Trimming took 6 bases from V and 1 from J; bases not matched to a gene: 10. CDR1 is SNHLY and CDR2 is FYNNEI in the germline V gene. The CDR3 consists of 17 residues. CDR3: CASRGASGRARTDTQYF. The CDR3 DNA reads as TGTGCCAGCAGAGGGGCTAGCGGGAGAGCTCGCACAGATACGCAGTATTTT.

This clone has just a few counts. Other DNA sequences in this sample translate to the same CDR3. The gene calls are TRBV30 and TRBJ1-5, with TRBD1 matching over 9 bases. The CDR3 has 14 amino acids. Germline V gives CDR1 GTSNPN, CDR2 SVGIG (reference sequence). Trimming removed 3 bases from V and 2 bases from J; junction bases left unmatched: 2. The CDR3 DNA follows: TGTGCCTGGAGCTGGACAGGGGGCAATCAGCCCCAGCATTTT. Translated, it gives CAWSWTGGNQPQHF. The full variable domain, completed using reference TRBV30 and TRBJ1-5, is SQTIHQWPATLVQPVGSPLSLECTVEGTSNPNLYWYRQAAGRGLQLLFYSVGIGQISSEVPQNLSASRPQDRQFILSSKKLLLSDSGFYLCAWSWTGGNQPQHFGDGTRLSIL.